Listed here is a single T cell receptor (beta chain). TCRdb ran MiXCR on the RT-PCR reads and lists one entry per CDR3 protein. In the table there are hundreds of thousands of distinct CDR3 sequences, more than 15% of which are singletons. Germline V gene data show CDR1 as SGHDT and CDR2 as YYEEEE. The CDR3 has 13 amino acids. The V end lost 3 bases, the J end lost 7 bases, and 11 bases lay between the germline ends. The data were obtained in a study of response to subunit inactivated influenza vaccine. The specimen was PBMCs from blood, collected approximately 12 days after vaccination. The chain couples TRBV5-6 to TRBJ2-1; D ambiguous. This receptor was identified in a man over 45 who received an inactivated influenza vaccine. CDR3 sequence: CASSSGPVNEQFF. In DNA, the CDR3 is TGTGCCAGCAGCTCCGGCCCCGTAAATGAGCAGTTCTTC.